This passage covers 25 T cell receptor beta chains from one sample sequenced in a study of cytomegalovirus exposure and HLA in healthy donors (dated by TCRdb to about 2017). Library construction relied on the immunoSEQ multiplex PCR assay. What TCRdb holds here is the immuneACCESS table cut down to in-frame rearrangements. Part of the clones is not present; checked against another copy, under half of the missing clones reflect an unresolved V gene, and the others are unexplained. This sample comprises tens of thousands of clones, approximately 88% of them detected only once. The ten largest clones represent roughly 1.2% of the sample. The source material was PBMCs. These receptors were obtained from a woman under 30 in good health and CMV-seronegative.

The chain recombines TRBV27 with TRBJ2-3; 9 bases align to TRBD2. Germline CDR1 reads MNHEY; CDR2 reads SMNVEV (reference sequence). The CDR3 has 18 residues. The trim removed 0 bases at V and 4 bases at J, leaving 11 bases unmatched. CDR3 amino acids: CASSLSFLAGGPPDTQYF. The CDR3 DNA reads TGTGCCAGCAGTTTATCGTTCCTGGCGGGAGGGCCTCCAGATACGCAGTATTTT.

V usage is TRBV6-1 and J usage is TRBJ1-3; a possible D gene is TRBD1 (5 bases). Germline CDR1 reads MNHNS; CDR2 reads SASEGT. With 1 base removed from V and 3 bases from J, the gap between germline ends came to 7 bases. The CDR3 extends over 14 amino acids. CDR3 region: CASSEGRVGNTIYF. The CDR3 DNA reads as TGTGCCAGCAGTGAAGGCAGGGTTGGAAACACCATATATTTT.

The rearrangement joins TRBV28 to TRBJ2-7, with 7 positions matching TRBD2. The CDR3 totals 15 residues. The junction had 7 bases not matched to a gene; V was cut back by 2 bases and J by 3 bases. Looked up from germline, CDR1 is MDHEN and CDR2 is SYDVKM. CDR3 loop: CASSLGGLDFYEQYF. The DNA for the CDR3 is TGTGCCAGCAGTTTAGGTGGACTAGACTTCTACGAGCAGTACTTC. Complete variable domain (other parts from reference TRBV28 and TRBJ2-7): DVKVTQSSRYLVKRTGEKVFLECVQDMDHENMFWYRQDPGLGLRLIYFSYDVKMKEKGDIPEGYSVSREKKERFSLILESASTNQTSMYLCASSLGGLDFYEQYFGPGTRLTVT.

The genes are TRBV19 and TRBJ2-7; no definite D call. The germline gives CDR1 LNHDA, CDR2 SQIVND (reference sequence). The CDR3 spans 13 residues. Trimming cost V 6 bases and J 3 bases, with 12 bases left between them. In DNA, the CDR3 is TGTGCCAGTAGCCCCTCCCTTCGCTACGAGCAGTACTTC. It encodes CASSPSLRYEQYF.

The V call is TRBV30, the J call TRBJ2-2; 11 bases are shared with TRBD1. Germline V gene sequence: CDR1 GTSNPN, CDR2 SVGIG (reference sequence). This CDR3 is built from 16 residues. The V gene end was trimmed by 2 bases and the J gene end by 5 bases; junction bases not matched to a gene: 7. This chain's CDR3 is CAWSRSGTGGTGELFF. As DNA, the CDR3 is TGTGCCTGGAGTAGATCCGGGACAGGGGGGACCGGGGAGCTGTTTTTT.

The rearrangement joins TRBV4-1 to TRBJ2-2, with 8 bases identical to TRBD1. The V segment lost 4 bases and the J segment 2 bases; nucleotides outside the gene matches: 6. Germline CDR1 and CDR2: MGHRA and YSYEKL. The CDR3 contains 16 residues. CDR3 region: CASSRKGQVNTGELFF. The CDR3 DNA follows: TGCGCCAGCAGCCGAAAGGGACAGGTTAACACCGGGGAGCTGTTTTTT.

The chain has TRBV5-4 and TRBJ2-1; 10 bases fit TRBD1. Trimming cost V 4 bases and J 9 bases; bases outside gene matches: 4. This CDR3 region has 13 residues. Germline loops: CDR1 SGHNT, CDR2 YYREEE (reference sequence). Here the CDR3 reads CASSRRTGGEQFF. CDR3 in DNA: TGTGCCAGCAGCAGACGGACAGGGGGTGAGCAGTTCTTC.

The chain employs TRBV7-2 and TRBJ2-7; 8 bases agree with TRBD1. With V trimmed by 0 bases and J by 4 bases, 5 bases remained unmatched. This CDR3 contains 15 residues. Per the germline V gene, CDR1 is SGHTA and CDR2 is FQGNSA. In nucleotides, the CDR3 is TGTGCCAGCAGCTTAGCGACGCAGGGGGCTTACGAGCAGTACTTC. It is translated as CASSLATQGAYEQYF.

The chain links TRBV13 to TRBJ2-1; the match to TRBD2 covers 14 bases. V shed 6 bases, J shed 12 bases, and the junction held 7 bases outside the gene matches. The CDR3 has 14 amino acids. CDR1 and CDR2 (germline): PRHDT, FYEKMQ (reference sequence). The CDR3: CASSRLAGGRGQFF. DNA for the CDR3: TGTGCCAGCAGTAGACTAGCGGGGGGGCGCGGGCAGTTCTTC.

The rearrangement uses TRBV5-8 and TRBJ2-2; 14 bases are a match to TRBD2. The CDR3 is 18 residues long. The J segment lost 7 bases and the V segment lost 2 bases, leaving 10 bases of the junction unmatched. Germline CDR1 and CDR2: SGHTS and YDEGEE. CDR3 protein: CASSFLGLAGVLNGELFF. The CDR3 region has the DNA TGTGCCAGCAGCTTCTTGGGACTAGCGGGAGTTCTTAACGGGGAGCTGTTTTTT.

The V call is TRBV5-4, the J call TRBJ2-5; 8 bases align to TRBD2. CDR1 SGHNT and CDR2 YYREEE come from the germline V gene (reference sequence). V lost 2 bases to trimming and J lost 1 base; unmatched junction nucleotides: 4. This CDR3 spans 15 amino acids. The CDR3 region is CASSFSGSRQETQYF. The CDR3 bases are TGTGCCAGCAGCTTCAGCGGGAGCCGCCAAGAGACCCAGTACTTC.

The chain is built from TRBV4-1 and TRBJ1-3, with TRBD1 as a possible D gene (5 bases). The V gene lost 3 bases and the J gene lost 2 bases, with 14 bases spanning the gap. This CDR3 contains 16 residues. Germline lookup yields CDR1 MGHRA and CDR2 YSYEKL. The CDR3: CASSHPAAGTGNTIYF. Here the CDR3 DNA reads TGCGCCAGCAGCCACCCCGCGGCAGGGACTGGAAACACCATATATTTT.

The chain is built from TRBV10-1 and TRBJ2-5; tentatively, D is TRBD2 (6 bases). The germline gives CDR1 WNHNN, CDR2 SYGVQD (reference sequence). The CDR3 has 14 residues. V lost 3 bases to trimming and J lost 4 bases, with 12 bases between them. This chain's CDR3 is CASSDSGLPETQYF. For the CDR3, the DNA is TGCGCCAGCAGTGACTCGGGACTCCCAGAGACCCAGTACTTC.

J is TRBJ1-2 and V is TRBV7-2; no definite D call. From germline, CDR1 is SGHTA and CDR2 FQGNSA. The CDR3 contains 12 residues. V shed 5 bases and J shed 4 bases, with 8 bases lying between them. CDR3 sequence: CASSPSSYGYTF. The CDR3 DNA is TGTGCCAGCAGCCCATCATCCTATGGCTACACCTTC.

The DNA of the CDR3 is TGTGCCAGCAGCTTTAGCGCACATCCCAGCTCCTACAATGAGCAGTTCTTC. It is translated as CASSFSAHPSSYNEQFF. The gene calls are TRBV7-2 and TRBJ2-1; D might be TRBD2 (5 bases). Germline V CDR1 and CDR2: SGHTA, FQGNSA. Trimming shortened V by 3 bases and J by 0 bases, and 15 bases separated the two germline ends. The CDR3 has 17 amino acids.

The chain couples TRBV15 to TRBJ2-1; D is perhaps TRBD1 (6 bases). Trimming removed 0 bases at V and 4 bases at J, with 19 bases between. The germline CDR1 and CDR2 sequences are LNHNV and YYDKDF (reference sequence). The CDR3 is 18 amino acids. CDR3 DNA: TGTGCCACCAGCAGAGATTGGGGGCAATTTCATACGTACAATGAGCAGTTCTTC. This translates into CATSRDWGQFHTYNEQFF.

V gene TRBV10-3 combines with J gene TRBJ1-1; unclear D gene. This CDR3 comprises 15 residues. V lost 4 bases and J 0 bases, leaving 12 bases between the germline ends. Germline CDR1 ENHRY, CDR2 SYGVKD. CDR3 bases: TGTGCCATCAGTGTGGGGAGTGGGGTGAACACTGAAGCTTTCTTT. Its translation: CAISVGSGVNTEAFF.

The J gene is TRBJ2-1, the V gene TRBV7-6; no definite D call. CDR3 length equals 16 residues. Germline values: CDR1 SGHVS, CDR2 FNYEAQ. V shed 3 bases and J shed 5 bases, with 17 bases lying between them. As DNA, the CDR3 is TGTGCCAGCAGCTTTACTCTTGGGCCGACCAACAATGAGCAGTTCTTC. This sequence encodes CASSFTLGPTNNEQFF.

The genes are TRBV11-2 and TRBJ2-7, with 13 nucleotides matching TRBD2. V lost 1 base and J lost 2; bases outside the gene matches: 8. CDR3 length equals 18 residues. Germline-derived CDR1 and CDR2 are SGHAT and FQNNGV. The chain's CDR3 is CASSLVEWTSGSPYEQYF. CDR3 sequence (DNA): TGTGCCAGCAGCTTAGTTGAATGGACTAGCGGGAGCCCCTACGAGCAGTACTTC. Full variable domain (missing parts from reference TRBV11-2 and TRBJ2-7): EAGVAQSPRYKIIEKRQSVAFWCNPISGHATLYWYQQILGQGPKLLIQFQNNGVVDDSQLPKDRFSAERLKGVDSTLKIQPAKLEDSAVYLCASSLVEWTSGSPYEQYFGPGTRLTVT.

The CDR3: CASSKDRGSNEQFF. In DNA, the CDR3 is TGTGCCAGTTCTAAGGACAGGGGATCCAATGAGCAGTTCTTC. J is TRBJ2-1 and V is TRBV6-6; 9 bases line up with TRBD1. Looked up from germline, CDR1 is MNHNY and CDR2 is SVGAGI (reference sequence). The CDR3 is 14 amino acids. Trimming took 9 bases from V and 6 from J; bases not matched to a gene: 9.

This sequence joins TRBV6-1 and TRBJ2-2, with 7 nucleotides matching TRBD1. Germline V CDR1 and CDR2: MNHNS, SASEGT. J gave up 7 bases and V 3 bases, and 8 bases lay outside the gene matches. This CDR3 region has 15 residues. The CDR3 coding sequence is TGTGCCAGCAGTGAGGCGACAGGGTGGGGCGGGGAGCTGTTTTTT. It encodes CASSEATGWGGELFF.

The chain uses TRBV19 and TRBJ2-3; 13 bases fit TRBD2. V shed 6 bases, J shed 6 bases, and the junction held 9 bases outside the gene matches. CDR3 length equals 16 residues. Germline-derived CDR1 and CDR2 are LNHDA and SQIVND (reference sequence). The CDR3 loop reads CASRVGLAGVEDTQYF. CDR3 coding DNA: TGTGCCAGTAGGGTTGGACTAGCGGGAGTCGAGGATACGCAGTATTTT.

V gene TRBV7-2 combines with J gene TRBJ1-1; D may be TRBD1 (5 bases). This CDR3 comprises 13 residues. V was trimmed by 6 bases and J by 1 base, leaving 9 bases between them. Germline V gene sequence: CDR1 SGHTA, CDR2 FQGNSA. Here the CDR3 DNA reads TGTGCCAGCAGATCAGGGCGGAACACTGAAGCTTTCTTT. Its protein is CASRSGRNTEAFF. The variable domain in full, with the rest retrieved from reference TRBV7-2 and TRBJ1-1, is GAGVSQSPSNKVTEKGKDVELRCDPISGHTALYWYRQSLGQGLEFLIYFQGNSAPDKSGLPSDRFSAERTGGSVSTLTIQRTQQEDSAVYLCASRSGRNTEAFFGQGTRLTVV.

This chain uses TRBV11-3 with TRBJ2-1; 8 bases are shared with TRBD2. Germline V CDR1 and CDR2: SGHNT, YENEEA. The CDR3 is 13 residues long. V trimming: 5 bases; J trimming: 9 bases; junction bases outside the gene matches: 6. The CDR3: CASSQRESVEQFF. The CDR3 DNA reads TGTGCCAGCAGCCAGCGGGAGTCTGTTGAGCAGTTCTTC.

The J gene is TRBJ2-1, the V gene TRBV19; D unclear. The CDR3 length is 15 residues. Deletions cut 4 bases from V and 1 base from J, with 11 bases between. The germline CDR1 and CDR2 sequences are LNHDA and SQIVND (reference sequence). CDR3 sequence (DNA): TGTGCCAGTAGTAAGCTGGGCCGATCCTACAATGAGCAGTTCTTC. Protein: CASSKLGRSYNEQFF.